Below are 32 T cell receptor beta chains sequenced from a single sample in a study of vaccination and CD4 T cells after COVID-19. The treatment here: roughly 10-day PBMC culture with coronavirus spike peptide pools or control peptides (ViraFEST assay). No antigens are known for them. The Oncomine TCR Beta short-read assay sequenced DNA from cultured CD4+ T cells. From the PCR reads, TCRdb called clonotypes with MiXCR, one entry per CDR3 protein. The sample lists over 15,000 distinct CDR3 sequences; roughly 31% were seen once. Specimen: cultured CD4+ T cells from blood. Receptor source: a human donor with COVID-19.

This clonotype was seen a few times. The chain couples TRBV28 to TRBJ1-5, with 9 bases fitting TRBD1. Germline values: CDR1 MDHEN, CDR2 SYDVKM. The length of the CDR3 is 18 residues. Trimming at V came to 5 bases and at J to 0 bases, leaving 11 bases not matched to a gene. The DNA for the CDR3 is TGTGCCAGCAGTCTCGGGACAGGGAGGGCTCCTAGCAATCAGCCCCAGCATTTT. Translated, it gives CASSLGTGRAPSNQPQHF.

This clonotype is termed medium-sized. The rearrangement uses TRBV20-1 and TRBJ1-3; D call uncertain. Trimming removed 3 bases from V and 0 bases from J, with 12 bases in between. CDR3 length: 15 residues. In germline, CDR1 is DFQATT, CDR2 SNEGSKA (reference sequence). This CDR3 reads CSASTLQSSGNTIYF. The CDR3 DNA is TGCAGTGCTAGTACCCTACAGAGCTCTGGAAACACCATATATTTT.

The chain combines TRBV20-1 with TRBJ2-1; D call uncertain. Germline-derived CDR1 and CDR2 are DFQATT and SNEGSKA (reference sequence). The length of the CDR3 is 12 residues. V was cut by 7 bases and J by 7 bases, with 14 bases left in between. This CDR3 is CSGESGKNEQFF. CDR3 nucleotide sequence: TGCAGTGGAGAAAGTGGGAAAAATGAGCAGTTCTTC.

In its sample, this clonotype was seen a few times. The chain recombines TRBV6-1 with TRBJ1-2, with a tentative D call TRBD1 (6 bases). CDR1 and CDR2 (germline): MNHNS, SASEGT. The V end lost 5 bases, the J end lost 4 bases, and 20 bases lay between the germline ends. This CDR3 is built from 16 residues. The CDR3: CASSRGQTSPTYGYTF. CDR3 nucleotide sequence: TGTGCCAGCAGTAGAGGACAGACCTCACCAACCTATGGCTACACCTTC.

The rearrangement links TRBV19 to TRBJ2-1, with 12 positions matching TRBD2. The CDR3 runs to 17 residues. The germline V gene encodes CDR1 LNHDA and CDR2 SQIVND (reference sequence). V shed 1 base, J shed 10 bases, and the junction held 11 bases outside the gene matches. The CDR3 loop reads CASSIGSASGGAQEQFF. The CDR3, as DNA: TGTGCCAGTAGTATAGGGTCGGCTAGCGGGGGGGCGCAGGAGCAGTTCTTC.

The chain couples TRBV6-1 to TRBJ1-1; D is unclear. Deletions cut 3 bases from V and 11 bases from J, with 10 bases between. The CDR3 contains 11 residues. CDR1 is MNHNS, CDR2 SASEGT, per germline. The CDR3 DNA reads TGTGCCAGCAGTGACGTCTCGTGGGCTTTCTTT. It encodes CASSDVSWAFF.

This clonotype was found a few times. This chain connects TRBV2 to TRBJ1-5; 9 bases agree with TRBD1. The germline V gene encodes CDR1 SNHLY and CDR2 FYNNEI. V lost 6 bases to trimming and J lost 0 bases; unmatched junction nucleotides: 6. The CDR3 spans 16 residues. This CDR3 reads CASSIDRGSSNQPQHF. The CDR3 DNA sequence: TGTGCCAGCAGCATAGACAGGGGGAGTAGCAATCAGCCCCAGCATTTT.

This clonotype was counted between two and nine times. The chain couples TRBV5-1 to TRBJ1-2; 8 bases are a match to TRBD1. This CDR3 has 16 residues. The junction had 8 bases not matched to a gene; V was cut back by 2 bases and J by 2 bases. Looked up from germline, CDR1 is SGHRS and CDR2 is YFSETQ. CDR3 sequence: CASSLSTGGTNYGYTF. In DNA form, the CDR3 reads TGCGCCAGCAGCTTAAGTACAGGGGGGACAAACTATGGCTACACCTTC.

This clonotype was observed a single time. This chain joins TRBV2 and TRBJ2-1, with a possible D match to TRBD2 (6 bases). CDR1 and CDR2 from the germline V gene are SNHLY and FYNNEI. V was shortened by 10 bases and J by 2 bases, with 15 bases between the two germline ends. CDR3 size: 14 residues. CDR3 DNA: TGTGCCACCCGGGGGAGGAGCACCTACAATGAGCAGTTCTTC. Amino acids: CATRGRSTYNEQFF. Looking up the rest from reference TRBV2 and TRBJ2-1 gives the full variable domain: EPEVTQTPSHQVTQMGQEVILRCVPISNHLYFYWYRQILGQKVEFLVSFYNNEISEKSEIFDDQFSVERPDGSNFTLKIRSTKLEDSAMYFCATRGRSTYNEQFFGPGTRLTVL.

The chain has TRBV2 and TRBJ1-1; no definite D call. Germline V CDR1 and CDR2: SNHLY, FYNNEI. Trimming removed 7 bases from V and 4 bases from J, with 13 bases in between. The CDR3 covers 13 residues. The CDR3 DNA follows: TGTGCCAGCAAGTTCGCAGGCGGCACTGAAGCTTTCTTT. It encodes CASKFAGGTEAFF.

This clonotype was picked up a small number of times. The V call is TRBV2, the J call TRBJ1-5, with D possibly matching TRBD1 (5 bases). The CDR3 covers 14 residues. Germline CDR1 and CDR2: SNHLY and FYNNEI. V was clipped by 5 bases and J by 7 bases, with 15 bases between them. The CDR3 sequence is CASSRDGPGQPQHF. Here the CDR3 DNA reads TGTGCCAGCAGTCGGGACGGACCTGGACAGCCCCAGCATTTT.

The V and J genes are TRBV7-2 and TRBJ2-7, with 9 bases matching TRBD1. Trimming at V came to 5 bases and at J to 2 bases, leaving 7 bases not matched to a gene. This CDR3 comprises 15 residues. CDR1 is SGHTA, CDR2 FQGNSA, per germline. DNA for the CDR3: TGTGCCAGCAGCCGAGCCGGGACAGGGACCTACGAGCAGTACTTC. This translates into CASSRAGTGTYEQYF. The full variable domain, completed using reference TRBV7-2 and TRBJ2-7, is GAGVSQSPSNKVTEKGKDVELRCDPISGHTALYWYRQSLGQGLEFLIYFQGNSAPDKSGLPSDRFSAERTGGSVSTLTIQRTQQEDSAVYLCASSRAGTGTYEQYFGPGTRLTVT.

This chain joins TRBV5-1 and TRBJ1-6; possible D gene TRBD1, 6 bases. CDR1 and CDR2 (germline): SGHRS, YFSETQ. V was trimmed by 4 bases and J by 7 bases, leaving 18 bases between them. The CDR3 length is 16 residues. The CDR3 region is CASSLDRTLANSPLHF. The CDR3 DNA sequence: TGCGCCAGCAGCCTAGACAGGACACTAGCAAATTCACCCCTCCACTTT.

This clonotype qualifies as medium-sized. This chain links TRBV27 with TRBJ1-2, with a tentative D call TRBD1 (5 bases). The CDR3 is 13 amino acids. CDR1 is MNHEY and CDR2 is SMNVEV in the germline V gene (reference sequence). The V end lost 7 bases, the J end lost 4 bases, and 13 bases lay between the germline ends. CDR3 DNA: TGTGCCAGCATGGGGGACTTCGGCTATGGCTACACCTTC. Translated, it gives CASMGDFGYGYTF.

The chain links TRBV12-3 or TRBV12-4 to TRBJ1-4, with D possibly matching TRBD1 (6 bases). The length of the CDR3 is 12 residues. V lost 6 bases, J lost 7 bases, and 9 bases lay in between. The CDR3 DNA sequence: TGTGCCAGCAGCCTGACAGGTGAAAAACTGTTTTTT. It codes for CASSLTGEKLFF.

This clonotype was counted a few times. This rearrangement joins TRBV7-8 to TRBJ2-3; D is unclear. With 5 bases removed from V and 2 bases from J, the gap between germline ends came to 5 bases. The CDR3 length is 12 residues. Looked up from germline, CDR1 is SGHVS and CDR2 is FQNEAQ. CDR3 DNA sequence: TGTGCCAGCAGCCATATCACAGATACGCAGTATTTT. It specifies CASSHITDTQYF.

V and J are TRBV30 and TRBJ1-1, with D uncertain. V was cut by 0 bases and J by 5 bases, with 10 bases left in between. Looked up from germline, CDR1 is GTSNPN and CDR2 is SVGIG (reference sequence). The length of the CDR3 is 13 residues. CDR3 loop: CAWSVESGTEAFF. The CDR3 DNA follows: TGTGCCTGGAGTGTTGAGAGTGGGACTGAAGCTTTCTTT.

This clonotype has just a few counts. The chain couples TRBV20-1 to TRBJ2-2; D not resolved. V shed 4 bases and J shed 1 base, with 10 bases lying between them. The CDR3 length is 14 residues. Germline V gene lookup returns CDR1 DFQATT and CDR2 SNEGSKA (reference sequence). Here the CDR3 DNA reads TGCAGTGCTAATCCCCAAAAGAACACCGGGGAGCTGTTTTTT. Amino acid sequence: CSANPQKNTGELFF.

The chain uses TRBV5-1 and TRBJ2-3, with 16 bases matching TRBD2. The CDR3 runs 19 residues. V gave up 1 base and J gave up 0 bases; unmatched junction bases: 5. CDR1 and CDR2 (germline): SGHRS, YFSETQ. The chain's CDR3 is CASSLTGTSGGASTDTQYF. The CDR3 DNA sequence: TGCGCCAGCAGCTTGACCGGGACTAGCGGGGGGGCAAGCACAGATACGCAGTATTTT.

This chain uses TRBV7-9 with TRBJ1-1; a possible D gene is TRBD1 (5 bases). Between the trimmed V and J ends, which lost 4 bases and 4 bases, there was a span of 16 bases. This CDR3 spans 15 amino acids. From germline, CDR1 is SEHNR and CDR2 FQNEAQ (reference sequence). DNA of the CDR3: TGTGCCAGCAGCTCCCCCCGACAGAGTCCCACTGAAGCTTTCTTT. Translated: CASSSPRQSPTEAFF.

Concerning this clonotype itself: The junction shows a germline mismatch at one end, possibly a read error. This chain links TRBV6-2 or TRBV6-3 with TRBJ2-1; no firm D call. From germline, CDR1 is MNHEY and CDR2 SVGEGT. This CDR3 is 15 amino acids long. The CDR3 protein is CASSSPGRSYSEQFF. The CDR3 coding sequence is TGTGCCAGCAGTTCGCCCGGCCGGTCCTACAGTGAGCAGTTCTTC.

The rearrangement joins TRBV11-2 to TRBJ2-7, with a weak D call TRBD1 (5 bases). V lost 5 bases and J 3 bases, leaving 11 bases between the germline ends. Germline CDR1 SGHAT, CDR2 FQNNGV. The CDR3 consists of 13 residues. The CDR3 bases are TGTGCCAGCAGCCCCCGGACAAACTACGAGCAGTACTTC. Amino acids: CASSPRTNYEQYF.

The V and J genes are TRBV10-2 and TRBJ2-7; 8 nucleotides align to TRBD1. From germline, CDR1 is WSHSY and CDR2 SAAADI. The CDR3 runs 13 residues. Trimming took 7 bases from V and 3 from J; bases not matched to a gene: 5. The CDR3 region is CASNNGQGYEQYF. CDR3 DNA: TGCGCCAGCAACAACGGACAGGGCTACGAGCAGTACTTC.

The genes are TRBV19 and TRBJ2-2; the D is unclear. V was shortened by 2 bases and J by 5 bases, with 6 bases between the two germline ends. The CDR3 is 13 amino acids. Germline V lookup: CDR1 LNHDA, CDR2 SQIVND (reference sequence). The CDR3 sequence is CASSIPWTGELFF. CDR3 nucleotides: TGTGCCAGTAGTATACCCTGGACCGGGGAGCTGTTTTTT.

This clonotype has only a few counts. This chain links TRBV5-8 with TRBJ2-3; D remains unclear. Looked up from germline, CDR1 is SGHTS and CDR2 is YDEGEE. The CDR3 spans 13 residues. The V end was cut by 8 bases, the J end by 2 bases, with 12 bases between. The chain's CDR3 is CASLLGPTDTQYF. Here the CDR3 DNA reads TGTGCCAGTTTACTGGGCCCCACAGATACGCAGTATTTT. The full variable domain, rest sourced from reference TRBV5-8 and TRBJ2-3, is EAGVTQSPTHLIKTRGQQATLRCSPISGHTSVYWYQQALGLGLQFLLWYDEGEERNRGNFPPRFSGRQFPNYSSELNVNALELEDSALYLCASLLGPTDTQYFGPGTRLTVL.

In this sample, this clonotype turned up a few times. The chain carries TRBV20-1 and TRBJ1-5; 7 bases fit TRBD1. There are 14 residues in the CDR3. The ends lost 0 bases at V and 7 bases at J; junction bases unmatched: 6. Germline CDR1 and CDR2: DFQATT and SNEGSKA (reference sequence). CDR3 coding DNA: TGCAGTGCTAGAGATACAGGGGATAGCCAGCCCCAGCATTTT. Protein sequence: CSARDTGDSQPQHF.

This clonotype turned up a few times. The chain carries TRBV28 and TRBJ1-2, with 7 bases matching TRBD1. The J segment lost 4 bases and the V segment lost 5 bases, leaving 4 bases of the junction unmatched. The germline CDR1 and CDR2 sequences are MDHEN and SYDVKM. The CDR3 extends over 13 amino acids. The DNA for the CDR3 is TGTGCCAGCAGTCGGGACAGCCTCTATGGCTACACCTTC. It is translated as CASSRDSLYGYTF.

This chain connects TRBV6-5 to TRBJ2-2; the D gene is possibly TRBD1 (5 bases). Germline CDR1 reads MNHEY; CDR2 reads SVGAGI. Trimming took 1 base from V and 6 from J, leaving 9 bases between them. The CDR3 is 14 amino acids. The CDR3 loop reads CASSYFRDPGELFF. The CDR3 DNA is TGTGCCAGCAGTTACTTCAGGGATCCCGGGGAGCTGTTTTTT.

This clonotype is termed medium-sized. The chain joins TRBV14 to TRBJ1-1; D gene ambiguous. CDR3 size: 15 residues. CDR1 SGHDN and CDR2 FVKESK come from the germline V gene. V was cut by 1 base and J by 4 bases, with 13 bases left in between. The CDR3 DNA follows: TGTGCCAGCAGCCAAGCGTCCGGGTTGAGCACTGAAGCTTTCTTT. Translating gives CASSQASGLSTEAFF. The whole variable domain, filled in from reference TRBV14 and TRBJ1-1, reads EAGVTQFPSHSVIEKGQTVTLRCDPISGHDNLYWYRRVMGKEIKFLLHFVKESKQDESGMPNNRFLAERTGGTYSTLKVQPAELEDSGVYFCASSQASGLSTEAFFGQGTRLTVV.

The CDR3 bases are TGTGCCAGCAGCTTAGGGTCGGGGGCGTTAGATACGCAGTATTTT. Its translation: CASSLGSGALDTQYF. The rearrangement joins TRBV7-9 to TRBJ2-3; possibly TRBD1 or TRBD2 for D (6 bases each). V shed 1 base and J shed 5 bases, with 13 bases lying between them. CDR1 and CDR2 from the germline V gene are SEHNR and FQNEAQ (reference sequence). CDR3 size: 15 residues. The whole variable domain, remainder taken from reference TRBV7-9 and TRBJ2-3, is DTGVSQNPRHKITKRGQNVTFRCDPISEHNRLYWYRQTLGQGPEFLTYFQNEAQLEKSRLLSDRFSAERPKGSFSTLEIQRTEQGDSAMYLCASSLGSGALDTQYFGPGTRLTVL.

The V call is TRBV10-3, the J call TRBJ2-7; D not resolved. There are 13 residues in the CDR3. CDR1 ENHRY and CDR2 SYGVKD come from the germline V gene. The V end lost 4 bases, the J end lost 4 bases, and 11 bases lay between the germline ends. The CDR3 bases are TGTGCCATCAGTGCCATGAATGGTTACGAGCAGTACTTC. Its protein product is CAISAMNGYEQYF.

This clonotype was detected only a few times. In nucleotides, the CDR3 is TGCAGTGCTAGAGCGGCCGGATATAGCAATCAGCCCCAGCATTTT. This sequence encodes CSARAAGYSNQPQHF. The rearrangement uses TRBV20-1 and TRBJ1-5; D is ambiguous. V shed 1 base and J shed 0 bases, with 10 bases lying between them. The CDR3 has 15 amino acids. The V gene's germline CDR1 is DFQATT and CDR2 SNEGSKA (reference sequence).